This T cell receptor (beta chain) was found in a study of T cells in Graves' hyperthyroidism and ophthalmopathy (dated by TCRdb to about 2019). In the study overall: Peripheral blood was collected at initial diagnosis, before any treatment. A discovery cohort of around 100 patients, approximately 45 with Graves' ophthalmopathy and 57 with stable Graves' hyperthyroidism, was used to find distinguishing TCR V-J signatures. Prospective prediction of ophthalmopathy was tested in an independent validation cohort of 18 to 20 hyperthyroidism patients and 17 patients who later progressed to ophthalmopathy. The approximately 100 discovery patients were divided at random into training and test sets in a 7:3 ratio. The study also compared thyroid tissue and blood T-cell repertoires from more than 5 Graves' hyperthyroidism patients. Following sampling, methimazole starting at 30 mg daily was given to hyperthyroidism patients, and high-dose intravenous methylprednisolone was given to ophthalmopathy patients. The paper describes TCR Vbeta CDR3 sequencing of about 140 peripheral blood samples, made up of approximately 40 ophthalmopathy patients, 70 to 75 hyperthyroidism patients and 17 progressor patients. Overall study outcomes, separate from this receptor: Most expanded thyroid clonotypes (frequency above 0.001) were also detected in blood, a finding suggesting that blood repertoires may reflect thyroid immune responses. No statistical method was used to fix the sample size in advance, and group allocation was not hidden from the investigators. In validation, progression to ophthalmopathy was predicted by the model with 70.59% sensitivity and nearly 75% specificity, a median of roughly 6.4 months before onset. In cross-validation, a model built on a 13 V-J signature told ophthalmopathy apart from stable hyperthyroidism with over 85% sensitivity and roughly 81% specificity, and in testing the same model reached 80%/75%.

The cysteine opens and the phenylalanine closes a CDR3 of 13 amino acids. The sequence is cut down to CDR3 DNA, 39 bases in frame from base 1. Between the V and J ends, shortened by 5 bases and 6 bases respectively, the junction contains 12 bases. According to the germline V gene, CDR1 reads KGHSH and CDR2 reads LQKENI. Stable Graves' hyperthyroidism was defined as no progression to ophthalmopathy during 18 months of follow-up. Hyperthyroidism patients were newly diagnosed, with disease duration under 2 months, and aged 18 to 65 years. The study excluded patients with uncontrolled infections, other autoimmune diseases, pregnancy or lactation. Clinical symptoms, serum thyroxine and TRAb, thyroid ultrasound, and orbital computed tomography formed the basis for the diagnoses. PBMCs were separated from approximately 10 ml of fresh peripheral blood using Ficoll-Paque density gradient centrifugation. Total RNA was extracted using Trizol reagent, and RNA quality was assessed on an Agilent 2100 Bioanalyzer.

This clonotype was recorded many times. The antigen this receptor binds is unknown. Base qualities are missing; no much larger clone stands one base away. The TCR beta CDR3 regions were amplified from RNA transcripts. For the first round of RT-PCR on the TCR CDR3, the HTBI primer set was used together with the Qiagen OneStep RT-PCR kit. A second multiplex PCR round built the libraries, followed by size selection and purification. Paired-end sequencing of the libraries was performed with 100 bp reads on an Illumina HiSeq2000. The original pipeline was this. SOAPnuke was used to process the raw data, with reads discarded if the reads contained adapters or uncalled bases, had a mean Phred below 15, or lacked an exact constant-primer or identifier match. High-quality paired reads were merged using COPE v1.2.5, and each unique nucleotide sequence was defined as a clonotype. MiTCR v1.1 was used to align clonotypes to the IMGT TRBV, TRBD and TRBJ reference segments. Only V-J combinations with frequency above 0.0001, covering about 99% of repertoires, were analysed. A TCS score was defined as the ratio between F50 (clonal expansion) and ExV (chaos), using BLOSUM62-based TCRdist between CDR3 peptides within each V-J. Welch's t-statistics and random forest reduced some 510 V-J features to around 14, which were used in a naive Bayes classifier (R e1071). TCRdb reprocessing: public reads trimmed at Q25 with fastp, clones called with MiXCR, in-frame beta chains kept. Each CDR3 protein gets just one entry, which takes the most common genes and DNA from the rows behind it. These V and J calls are TCRdb output, not the study's own analysis. The sample records more than 300,000 distinct CDR3 sequences, approximately 13% of which are singletons. The top ten hold around a tenth of the sample.

The rearrangement joined TRBV18 to TRBJ2-3; perhaps TRBD1 is the D gene, with 5 bases matching. Sequenced material: blood. The source of this sequence is a woman in her late teens or twenties with Graves' hyperthyroidism. The sequenced DNA is TGTGCCAGCTCATTAGGGGCGATTGATACGCAGTATTTT. Its translation reads: CASSLGAIDTQYF.